These 9 T cell receptor beta chains were sequenced from one sample in a study of T cell repertoires in cytomegalovirus infection. No antigen is known for these receptors. From the reads, TCRdb called clonotypes with MiXCR, one entry per CDR3 protein. The data hold about 120,000 distinct CDR3 sequences, with about 9.5% observed a single time. Specimen: PBMCs, sequenced either directly or after in vitro stimulation (not recorded which). These receptors all stem from a human donor in good health (CMV status not recorded). Some clones in this sample may be carry-over from other donors' samples.

The sample holds many counts of this clonotype. The chain links TRBV7-8 to TRBJ1-2, with TRBD1 matching 10 bases. This CDR3 region has 15 residues. Germline CDR1 reads SGHVS; CDR2 reads FQNEAQ. The V segment lost 6 bases and the J segment 5 bases; nucleotides outside the gene matches: 9. This chain's CDR3 is CASSRADRGSYGYTF. The CDR3 DNA follows: TGTGCCAGCAGTCGCGCGGACAGGGGGTCGTATGGCTACACCTTC.

The rearrangement uses TRBV12-3 or TRBV12-4 and TRBJ1-1; D ambiguous. With 8 bases removed from V and 6 bases from J, the gap between germline ends came to 19 bases. The CDR3 has 14 amino acids. In nucleotides, the CDR3 is TGTGCCAGCGCCCGGGCCAGCGTAGGCTCTGAAGCTTTCTTT. Amino acids: CASARASVGSEAFF.

This clonotype was picked up many times. The chain's CDR3 is CASSPGDYEQYF. The CDR3 region has the DNA TGTGCCAGCAGCCCCGGCGACTACGAGCAGTACTTC. This chain links TRBV7-9 with TRBJ2-7; D gene ambiguous. Germline CDR1 is SEHNR and CDR2 is FQNEAQ (reference sequence). The CDR3 extends over 12 amino acids. V lost 5 bases to trimming and J lost 3 bases, with 8 bases between them.

This clonotype has ten or more counts. This rearrangement joins TRBV14 to TRBJ2-2, with a weak D call TRBD1 (6 bases). The CDR3 is 16 residues long. Germline V lookup: CDR1 SGHDN, CDR2 FVKESK. V gave up 2 bases and J gave up 1 base, with 11 bases separating them. The CDR3 is CASSQIWDKNTGELFF. For the CDR3, the DNA is TGTGCCAGCAGCCAAATCTGGGACAAGAACACCGGGGAGCTGTTTTTT.

This chain connects TRBV10-3 to TRBJ2-1; D call uncertain. Germline V gene data show CDR1 as ENHRY and CDR2 as SYGVKD. V gave up 6 bases and J gave up 6 bases, with 9 bases separating them. The CDR3 loop spans 12 amino acids. The chain's CDR3 is CAIRDISNEQFF. In DNA, the CDR3 is TGTGCCATCAGGGATATTAGCAATGAGCAGTTCTTC.

The chain couples TRBV7-2 to TRBJ2-7, with a tentative D call TRBD1 (5 bases). Germline V CDR1 and CDR2: SGHTA, FQGNSA. Deletions cut 3 bases from V and 5 bases from J, with 14 bases between. This CDR3 spans 14 amino acids. The CDR3 nucleotides are TGTGCCAGCAGCTTTAGTTCCCGCAGGGACGAGCAGTACTTC. Translated: CASSFSSRRDEQYF.

The table lists this clonotype with a few counts. The rearrangement links TRBV13 to TRBJ2-1, with D perhaps TRBD2 (7 bases). CDR1 is PRHDT, CDR2 FYEKMQ, per germline (reference sequence). V was pared by 6 bases and J by 7 bases, with 16 bases between. The CDR3 length is 14 residues. Here the CDR3 reads CASRKGGGVNEQFF. The DNA for the CDR3 is TGTGCCAGCAGGAAAGGCGGGGGCGTGAATGAGCAGTTCTTC.

The V gene is TRBV7-2, the J gene TRBJ1-1; D unresolved. Germline loops: CDR1 SGHTA, CDR2 FQGNSA. The CDR3 is 9 amino acids. CDR3: CVWSAEAFF. CDR3 DNA: TGTGTATGGTCTGCTGAAGCTTTCTTT. The variable domain in full, with the rest retrieved from reference TRBV7-2 and TRBJ1-1, is GAGVSQSPSNKVTEKGKDVELRCDPISGHTALYWYRQSLGQGLEFLIYFQGNSAPDKSGLPSDRFSAERTGGSVSTLTIQRTQQEDSAVYLCVWSAEAFFGQGTRLTVV.

This clonotype was picked up one time. This chain joins TRBV12-3 or TRBV12-4 and TRBJ2-1, with TRBD2 matching over 8 bases. CDR3 length equals 15 residues. J gave up 1 base and V 6 bases, and 5 bases lay outside the gene matches. The CDR3 coding sequence is TGTGCCAGCAGCCCGGGACTAGGGTCCTACAATGAGCAGTTCTTC. Residues: CASSPGLGSYNEQFF.